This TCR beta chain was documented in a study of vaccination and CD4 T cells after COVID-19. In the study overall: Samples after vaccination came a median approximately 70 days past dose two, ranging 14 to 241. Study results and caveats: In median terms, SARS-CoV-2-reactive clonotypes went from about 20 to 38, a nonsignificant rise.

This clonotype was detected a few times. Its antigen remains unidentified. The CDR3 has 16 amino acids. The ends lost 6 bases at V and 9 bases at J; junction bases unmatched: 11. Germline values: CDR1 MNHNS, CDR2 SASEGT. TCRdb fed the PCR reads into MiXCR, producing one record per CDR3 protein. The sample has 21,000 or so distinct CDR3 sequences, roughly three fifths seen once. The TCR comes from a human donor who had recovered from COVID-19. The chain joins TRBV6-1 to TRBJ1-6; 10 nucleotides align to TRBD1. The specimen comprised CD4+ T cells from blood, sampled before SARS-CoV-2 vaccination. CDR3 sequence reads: CASSVNPGQGFSPLHF. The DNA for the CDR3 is TGTGCCAGCAGCGTAAATCCGGGACAGGGGTTTTCACCCCTCCACTTT.